This T cell receptor beta chain was retrieved from a study of cytomegalovirus exposure and HLA in healthy donors. The primer mix had 60 Vbeta and 13 Jbeta primers. Methods used by the authors: Later analysis identified 88 million or so unique TCR beta chains, some 10 million shared. Sequenced by immunoSEQ multiplex PCR; TCRdb stores in-frame clones only, minus some. The DNA was the basis for D and trimming; V, J and clone size are from that table. Of 200,000 to 250,000 clones listed, around 76% are singletons. Between the trimmed V and J ends, which lost 2 bases and 8 bases, there was a span of 7 bases. The CDR3 sequence is 12 residues long. Germline V gene data show CDR1 as MNHEY and CDR2 as SVGAGI.

The source is a woman in her thirties or forties in good health and CMV-seropositive. V is TRBV6-5 and J is TRBJ2-1; TRBD1 is a possible D gene (6 bases). Sequenced: PBMCs. The CDR3 sequence is CASSYKGDEQFF. The CDR3 DNA is TGTGCCAGCAGTTACAAGGGGGATGAGCAGTTCTTC.